The 27 T cell receptor beta chains presented below share a single source sample, sequenced in a study of shared clonotypes between healthy human individuals. CD8 cells classed as naive were CD45RO-negative and positively selected for CCR7, excluding terminally differentiated effector memory CD45RA+ cells. Clones were sequenced by immunoSEQ multiplex PCR, and TCRdb holds only the in-frame ones, with some missing. Among about 2 million clones listed, over 85% were seen once. The specimen was naive CD8+ T cells sorted from blood. These receptors came from a man aged 18 to 29 in good health.

This clone has just a few counts. The chain uses TRBV19 and TRBJ1-2, with D perhaps matching TRBD1 (6 bases). V was cut by 5 bases and J by 4 bases, with 14 bases left in between. CDR3 length: 14 residues. Looked up from germline, CDR1 is LNHDA and CDR2 is SQIVND (reference sequence). The CDR3 region is CASSPRTEFYGYTF. The CDR3 region has the DNA TGTGCCAGTAGTCCACGGACAGAGTTCTATGGCTACACCTTC.

J is TRBJ2-7 and V is TRBV6-5; no definite D call. Trimming removed 0 bases from V and 5 bases from J, with 8 bases in between. Germline CDR1 MNHEY, CDR2 SVGAGI. This CDR3 is built from 13 residues. This chain's CDR3 is CASSYSFGNEQYF. The DNA for the CDR3 is TGTGCCAGCAGTTACTCGTTTGGGAACGAGCAGTACTTC.

The chain combines TRBV4-1 with TRBJ2-7; TRBD2 might be the D (5 bases). The V and J ends lost 0 bases and 2 bases respectively, with 8 bases between them. Per the germline V gene, CDR1 is MGHRA and CDR2 is YSYEKL. CDR3 length: 14 residues. As DNA, the CDR3 is TGCGCCAGCAGCCAAGAGCGGGTTGCCTACGAGCAGTACTTC. Amino acids: CASSQERVAYEQYF.

The chain recombines TRBV5-4 with TRBJ2-1; D gene unclear. This CDR3 has 10 residues. Germline lookup yields CDR1 SGHNT and CDR2 YYREEE (reference sequence). V was trimmed by 9 bases and J by 7 bases, leaving 8 bases between them. The DNA of the CDR3 is TGTGCCACCGACGGGAATGAGCAGTTCTTC. Translating gives CATDGNEQFF.

This clone was picked up one time. The chain joins TRBV4-3 to TRBJ1-4, with D possibly TRBD1 on 5 matching bases. Trimming left V 0 bases short and J 8 bases short, with 10 bases between. The CDR3 runs 14 residues. The germline V gene has CDR1 LGHNA and CDR2 YSLEER. This CDR3 reads CASSQDRWGEKLFF. The CDR3 region has the DNA TGCGCCAGCAGCCAAGATCGGTGGGGGGAAAAACTGTTTTTT.

A remark on this clone: Other DNA sequences in this specimen translate into the identical CDR3. The J gene is TRBJ2-1, the V gene TRBV30, with unresolved D. This CDR3 contains 11 residues. V shed 5 bases and J shed 6 bases, with 8 bases lying between them. Germline V lookup: CDR1 GTSNPN, CDR2 SVGIG (reference sequence). The CDR3 DNA reads TGTGCCTGGGGGGTGGGCAATGAGCAGTTCTTC. As protein: CAWGVGNEQFF.

The chain joins TRBV5-1 to TRBJ2-3; the D call may be TRBD1 or TRBD2 (5 bases each). The CDR3 consists of 14 residues. Trimming stripped 4 bases from V and 4 bases from J, with 13 bases between. Germline CDR1 and CDR2: SGHRS and YFSETQ. DNA for the CDR3: TGCGCCAGCAGCACGGTGGGGGTAGCAGATACGCAGTATTTT. This gives the protein CASSTVGVADTQYF.

The chain links TRBV2 to TRBJ2-7; no clear D gene. This CDR3 has 13 residues. CDR1 is SNHLY, CDR2 FYNNEI, per germline. With 6 bases removed from V and 3 bases from J, the gap between germline ends came to 12 bases. The CDR3 region is CASRTAQNYEQYF. The CDR3 nucleotides are TGTGCCAGCAGGACGGCGCAGAACTACGAGCAGTACTTC.

This clone was seen a few times. V is TRBV27 and J is TRBJ1-2; D ambiguous. CDR3 length equals 11 residues. CDR1 and CDR2 (germline): MNHEY, SMNVEV (reference sequence). V lost 4 bases and J lost 9, with 9 bases in between. CDR3 coding DNA: TGTGCCAGCAGTTCAGGCCTCCGCTACACCTTC. Translation gives CASSSGLRYTF.

The rearrangement links TRBV7-3 to TRBJ2-2; D assignment may be TRBD1 or TRBD2 (5 bases each). V dropped 5 bases and J dropped 3 bases, with 10 bases sitting between them. Germline V gene data show CDR1 as SGHTA and CDR2 as FQGTGA. This CDR3 region has 14 residues. CDR3 DNA: TGTGCCAGCAGCGAAGGGACCTACACCGGGGAGCTGTTTTTT. It translates to CASSEGTYTGELFF.

With regard to this clone: Additional DNA sequences in this sample encode the identical CDR3. The V call is TRBV6-5, the J call TRBJ2-5; tentatively, D is TRBD1 or TRBD2 (5 bases each). V was pared by 2 bases and J by 2 bases, with 9 bases between. Germline V gene sequence: CDR1 MNHEY, CDR2 SVGAGI. This CDR3 has 14 residues. The CDR3 spells CASSYGGGQETQYF. The CDR3 nucleotides read TGTGCCAGCAGTTACGGGGGTGGGCAAGAGACCCAGTACTTC.

V and J are TRBV5-1 and TRBJ2-1, with 7 bases matching TRBD1. The CDR3 is made up of 14 amino acids. Trimming cost V 3 bases and J 7 bases; bases outside gene matches: 7. Per the germline V gene, CDR1 is SGHRS and CDR2 is YFSETQ. The CDR3 loop is CASSSVTGYNEQFF. The CDR3 region has the DNA TGCGCCAGCAGCTCCGTGACAGGGTATAATGAGCAGTTCTTC.

This chain uses TRBV13 with TRBJ2-7; D ambiguous. Germline V gene sequence: CDR1 PRHDT, CDR2 FYEKMQ (reference sequence). V gave up 2 bases and J gave up 0 bases, with 14 bases separating them. The CDR3 runs to 16 residues. The CDR3 sequence is CASSLSDSTSSYEQYF. In nucleotides, the CDR3 is TGTGCCAGCAGCTTATCCGACTCTACCAGCTCCTACGAGCAGTACTTC.

The chain recombines TRBV2 with TRBJ2-2; 9 bases are a match to TRBD1. With V trimmed by 2 bases and J by 5 bases, 6 bases remained unmatched. The CDR3 contains 16 residues. Per the germline V gene, CDR1 is SNHLY and CDR2 is FYNNEI. CDR3 loop: CASSETRTGETGELFF. The CDR3 DNA is TGTGCCAGCAGTGAAACCAGGACAGGGGAAACCGGGGAGCTGTTTTTT.

The rearrangement uses TRBV5-1 and TRBJ1-2, with D perhaps TRBD1 (5 bases). Trimming stripped 1 base from V and 2 bases from J, with 12 bases between. The CDR3 loop spans 15 amino acids. The germline CDR1 and CDR2 sequences are SGHRS and YFSETQ. The CDR3 DNA follows: TGCGCCAGCAGCTTGACAGGAGGATTCAACTATGGCTACACCTTC. As protein: CASSLTGGFNYGYTF. The full variable domain, in which reference TRBV5-1 and TRBJ1-2 provide the parts outside the CDR3, is KAGVTQTPRYLIKTRGQQVTLSCSPISGHRSVSWYQQTPGQGLQFLFEYFSETQRNKGNFPGRFSGRQFSNSRSEMNVSTLELGDSALYLCASSLTGGFNYGYTFGSGTRLTVV.

The rearrangement links TRBV5-6 to TRBJ2-4; D is perhaps TRBD2 (6 bases). Germline CDR1 SGHDT, CDR2 YYEEEE. The ends were cut back, 3 bases at V and 8 bases at J, with 21 bases in the middle. The CDR3 consists of 16 residues. In nucleotides, the CDR3 is TGTGCCAGCAGCTGGGCGGAGGGCCCATATGAGGACATTCAGTACTTC. This sequence encodes CASSWAEGPYEDIQYF.

The chain combines TRBV19 with TRBJ2-1; D may match TRBD1 or TRBD2 (5 bases each). Germline V lookup: CDR1 LNHDA, CDR2 SQIVND (reference sequence). Trimming left V 5 bases short and J 5 bases short, with 13 bases between. The CDR3 contains 14 residues. CDR3 sequence reads: CASSAGSGNNEQFF. DNA for the CDR3: TGTGCCAGTAGTGCGGGTTCAGGGAACAATGAGCAGTTCTTC.

V is TRBV4-1 and J is TRBJ2-5; D gene unclear. The CDR3 spans 17 residues. Looked up from germline, CDR1 is MGHRA and CDR2 is YSYEKL. Trimming stripped 4 bases from V and 2 bases from J, with 20 bases between. Written as DNA, the CDR3 is TGCGCCAGCAGCCTCACCTATCTAGAGAGAGAGCAAGAGACCCAGTACTTC. Translated: CASSLTYLEREQETQYF.

The rearrangement uses TRBV19 and TRBJ2-4, with TRBD1 matching over 8 bases. Germline CDR1 is LNHDA and CDR2 is SQIVND (reference sequence). The CDR3 extends over 15 amino acids. Losses at the gene ends were 1 base for V and 9 bases for J; bases not matched to a gene: 8. CDR3: CASSIGPGGDGIQYF. The DNA for the CDR3 is TGTGCCAGTAGTATAGGGCCAGGGGGCGATGGCATTCAGTACTTC.

The CDR3 sequence: CASSLTGANTGELFF. CDR3 in DNA: TGTGCCAGCAGCTTAACTGGGGCGAACACCGGGGAGCTGTTTTTT. This rearrangement joins TRBV13 to TRBJ2-2; no clear D gene. This CDR3 spans 15 amino acids. V was pared by 2 bases and J by 0 bases, with 7 bases between. The germline V gene encodes CDR1 PRHDT and CDR2 FYEKMQ (reference sequence).

This chain links TRBV10-2 with TRBJ2-7, with 11 bases identical to TRBD2. Germline V CDR1 and CDR2: WSHSY, SAAADI. V trimming: 7 bases; J trimming: 5 bases; junction bases outside the gene matches: 7. The CDR3 spans 14 residues. The CDR3 spells CASTLAGGADEQYF. CDR3 sequence (DNA): TGCGCCAGCACTTTAGCGGGAGGGGCGGACGAGCAGTACTTC.

This rearrangement joins TRBV2 to TRBJ2-5; possible D gene TRBD2, 5 bases. Germline V gene sequence: CDR1 SNHLY, CDR2 FYNNEI. This CDR3 region has 16 residues. V dropped 7 bases and J dropped 5 bases, with 23 bases sitting between them. CDR3 sequence (DNA): TGTGCCAGCATTGCTGCATCAGCGGTCACCGGGGAGACCCAGTACTTC. Translation: CASIAASAVTGETQYF.

This clone was seen only once. The V and J genes are TRBV27 and TRBJ1-1, with 10 nucleotides matching TRBD1. This CDR3 is 16 amino acids long. The V and J ends lost 0 bases and 5 bases, in that order; junction bases with no gene match: 6. Germline V gene data show CDR1 as MNHEY and CDR2 as SMNVEV (reference sequence). The DNA of the CDR3 is TGTGCCAGCAGTTTATCGATTGGACAGGGGGGGACTGAAGCTTTCTTT. It yields the protein CASSLSIGQGGTEAFF.

The chain combines TRBV27 with TRBJ1-1; 10 nucleotides line up with TRBD1. Germline V gene sequence: CDR1 MNHEY, CDR2 SMNVEV (reference sequence). The CDR3 has 15 amino acids. With 4 bases clipped from V and 6 bases from J, the junction kept 8 bases outside the gene matches. CDR3 DNA: TGTGCCAGCAGTTCCCTCACGACAGGGGGCCCTGAAGCTTTCTTT. Protein product: CASSSLTTGGPEAFF.

V and J are TRBV5-4 and TRBJ1-1; no clear D gene. Germline V gives CDR1 SGHNT, CDR2 YYREEE (reference sequence). The germline V and J ends were trimmed by 3 bases and 5 bases, with 8 bases remaining between them. The CDR3 totals 12 residues. The CDR3, as DNA: TGTGCCAGCAGCTCTACCGGGACTGAAGCTTTCTTT. Amino acid sequence: CASSSTGTEAFF.

The chain recombines TRBV29-1 with TRBJ1-2; TRBD1 is a possible D gene (5 bases). This CDR3 region has 13 residues. The germline V gene encodes CDR1 SQVTM and CDR2 ANQGSEA. Trimming took 7 bases from V and 0 from J, leaving 12 bases between them. The DNA of the CDR3 is TGCAGCGCCGCAGGGTTTTCTAACTATGGCTACACCTTC. It encodes CSAAGFSNYGYTF. The full variable domain, its missing parts supplied by reference TRBV29-1 and TRBJ1-2, is SAVISQKPSRDICQRGTSLTIQCQVDSQVTMMFWYRQQPGQSLTLIATANQGSEATYESGFVIDKFPISRPNLTFSTLTVSNMSPEDSSIYLCSAAGFSNYGYTFGSGTRLTVV.

The chain joins TRBV5-4 to TRBJ2-7; no firm D call. Between the trimmed V and J ends, which lost 0 bases and 3 bases, there was a span of 10 bases. The CDR3 spans 14 residues. Germline V gives CDR1 SGHNT, CDR2 YYREEE (reference sequence). The CDR3 loop reads CASSLAPGFYEQYF. CDR3 coding DNA: TGTGCCAGCAGCTTGGCCCCTGGGTTCTACGAGCAGTACTTC.